These 29 T cell receptor beta chains came from one sample sequenced in a study of tumor and adjacent non-tumor tissue in lung cancer. A modified ARM-PCR protocol with three rounds of nested PCR amplified TCRbeta. TCRdb itself ran the multiplex PCR reads through MiXCR, one entry per CDR3 protein. The profile shows 80,000 to 100,000 distinct CDR3 sequences, 80% of them singletons. The template was RNA from unsorted bulk tissue. Distant lung tissue was collected more than 3 cm away from the tumor edge. Sequencing used distant non-tumor lung tissue. These receptors all stem from a man in his fifties or sixties with small cell lung cancer.

Turning to this clonotype: The CDR3 end shows no conserved phenylalanine or tryptophan, and so a read error is likely. The chain combines TRBV11-2 with TRBJ1-6; 8 positions match TRBD1. Germline V CDR1 and CDR2: SGHAT, FQNNGV. V trimming: 5 bases; J trimming: 14 bases; junction bases outside the gene matches: 8. The CDR3 is 13 amino acids. The CDR3 coding sequence is TGTGCCAGCAGCGACGACAGGGGTTTGGCCCTCCACGTT. Amino acids: CASSDDRGLALHV.

This clonotype showed up many times. The chain is built from TRBV5-1 and TRBJ2-3, with D maybe TRBD2 (6 bases). This CDR3 has 15 amino acids. Trimming removed 0 bases from V and 2 bases from J, with 10 bases in between. Germline V CDR1 and CDR2: SGHRS, YFSETQ. The CDR3: CASSLEASVTDTQYF. In DNA form, the CDR3 reads TGCGCCAGCAGCTTGGAAGCTAGCGTCACAGATACGCAGTATTTT.

Worth noting for this clonotype: A much larger clone lies one base from this, so it may be a read error. This chain joins TRBV5-1 and TRBJ2-1; D perhaps matches TRBD2 (6 bases). This CDR3 has 16 amino acids. The V end lost 6 bases, the J end lost 9 bases, and 25 bases lay between the germline ends. The germline V gene encodes CDR1 SGHRS and CDR2 YFSETQ. The CDR3 DNA is TGCGCCAGCAATCCCCGACTAGTGGGGAGTGGTGGTGAGCAGTTCTTC. It yields the protein CASNPRLVGSGGEQFF. The full variable domain, rest sourced from reference TRBV5-1 and TRBJ2-1, is KAGVTQTPRYLIKTRGQQVTLSCSPISGHRSVSWYQQTPGQGLQFLFEYFSETQRNKGNFPGRFSGRQFSNSRSEMNVSTLELGDSALYLCASNPRLVGSGGEQFFGPGTRLTVL.

A note on this clonotype: No conserved phenylalanine or tryptophan ends this CDR3, so it is likely a read error. The DNA is omitted, as the CDR3 cannot be located on it reliably, and the CDR3 follows TCRdb's listing. J is TRBJ2-2 and V is TRBV12-3 or TRBV12-4; TRBD1 is the table's D call, not checked against the DNA. Counting both end residues, the CDR3 totals 15 amino acids. The CDR3 sequence: CASSFSGTGTGELSI.

On this clonotype: Lacking the conserved final phenylalanine or tryptophan, this CDR3 likely reflects a read error. V gene TRBV5-1 combines with J gene TRBJ2-3, with D possibly TRBD2 on 6 matching bases. Per the germline V gene, CDR1 is SGHRS and CDR2 is YFSETQ. Trimming took 4 bases from V and 5 from J, leaving 14 bases between them. CDR3 length: 14 amino acids. DNA for the CDR3: TGCGCCAGCAGCCGACTAGGCACCAGAGATACGCAGTATCTT. This translates into CASSRLGTRDTQYL.

This chain joins TRBV5-1 and TRBJ2-1, with 10 bases fitting TRBD2. Germline V lookup: CDR1 SGHRS, CDR2 YFSETQ. The CDR3 has 14 residues. V was clipped by 4 bases and J by 6 bases; unmatched bases: 4. The CDR3: CASSGGLASNEQFF. DNA of the CDR3: TGCGCCAGCAGCGGGGGACTAGCGAGCAATGAGCAGTTCTTC.

The chain employs TRBV20-1 and TRBJ2-5, with 8 bases aligning to TRBD2. Germline V gene sequence: CDR1 DFQATT, CDR2 SNEGSKA (reference sequence). The CDR3 spans 14 residues. V was clipped by 6 bases and J by 9 bases; unmatched bases: 15. The CDR3 nucleotides read TGCAGTGCCCCGGGGGGGTGGGAGTTGGAGGCCCAGTACTTC. This codes for CSAPGGWELEAQYF.

As regards this clonotype: Likely a read error: the CDR3 ends without its conserved phenylalanine or tryptophan. It is unclear where the CDR3 begins or ends on the DNA, so no DNA is shown, and the CDR3 is as TCRdb lists it. The gene calls are TRBV4-1 and TRBJ2-3; the table's D call of TRBD1 was not tested on the DNA. Germline V gene lookup returns CDR1 MGHRA and CDR2 YSYEKL. The CDR3 spans 17 residues, counting both ends. This CDR3 is CASSQVLTKQGTDTQYS.

This sequence joins TRBV11-2 and TRBJ2-7; maybe TRBD2 (6 bases). CDR1 and CDR2 from the germline V gene are SGHAT and FQNNGV. The CDR3 contains 15 residues. The ends were cut back, 9 bases at V and 0 bases at J, with 18 bases in the middle. The CDR3 spells CASTVASSDSYEQYF. DNA of the CDR3: TGTGCCAGTACCGTAGCTTCTAGCGACTCCTACGAGCAGTACTTC.

At least ten counts were recorded for this clonotype. The V call is TRBV4-1, the J call TRBJ2-1; 12 positions match TRBD2. Trimming at V came to 4 bases and at J to 5 bases, leaving 6 bases not matched to a gene. Germline V gene lookup returns CDR1 MGHRA and CDR2 YSYEKL. CDR3 length: 16 amino acids. This chain's CDR3 is CASSLLGLAGNNEQFF. CDR3 nucleotides: TGCGCCAGCAGCCTGCTGGGACTAGCGGGTAACAATGAGCAGTTCTTC.

This clonotype has a single count. At one end, the junction sequence differs from germline, possibly due to a read error. The J gene is TRBJ2-3, the V gene TRBV6-6, with 7 bases identical to TRBD1. Germline values: CDR1 MNHNY, CDR2 SVGAGI (reference sequence). The CDR3 is 15 amino acids. CDR3 sequence (DNA): TGTGCTAGCAGTCCTGACAGGGTGAGCACAGATACGCAGTATTTT. Translation: CASSPDRVSTDTQYF.

Remarks on this clonotype: Relative to the germline gene, one junction end is altered; a read error may explain this. This sequence joins TRBV24-1 and TRBJ2-3; 9 bases map to TRBD2. This CDR3 region has 15 residues. The germline gives CDR1 KGHDR, CDR2 SFDVKD. CDR3 region: CTTSDISGSSDTQYF. The DNA for the CDR3 is TGTACCACCAGTGATATTAGCGGGAGTTCAGATACACAGTATTTT.

This clonotype was counted many times. The J gene is TRBJ1-2, the V gene TRBV6-5; TRBD1 matches at 12 bases. The CDR3 has 18 amino acids. CDR1 MNHEY and CDR2 SVGAGI come from the germline V gene. V dropped 2 bases and J dropped 4; count of bases not matched to a gene: 11. CDR3 DNA sequence: TGTGCCAGCAGTTACAGTGTTGTCGGGACAGGGGGCCGCTATGGCTACACCTTC. Translating it yields CASSYSVVGTGGRYGYTF.

This clonotype showed up just a few times. Given a much more abundant clone one base away, this may be a read error. V gene TRBV5-1 combines with J gene TRBJ2-1, with D perhaps matching TRBD2 (5 bases). Germline V lookup: CDR1 SGHRS, CDR2 YFSETQ. This CDR3 spans 10 amino acids. The CDR3: CASSLGTRGF. The CDR3 DNA reads TGCGCCAGCAGCTTGGGGACTCGGGGCTTC.

Regarding this clonotype: As the CDR3 is not closed by the conserved phenylalanine or tryptophan, this likely results from a read error. The rearrangement uses TRBV12-3 or TRBV12-4 and TRBJ1-6, with D tentatively TRBD1 (6 bases). The CDR3 consists of 15 residues. Trimming cost V 4 bases and J 11 bases, with 18 bases left between them. Written as DNA, the CDR3 is TGTGCCAGCAGTTCCGCGGACAGCTTCAATCCACCCCTCCACTCT. Translating gives CASSSADSFNPPLHS.

About this clonotype: The junction does not match germline at one end; this may be a read error. This chain connects TRBV14 to TRBJ2-3; possible D gene TRBD1, 5 bases. From germline, CDR1 is SGHDN and CDR2 FVKESK. There are 12 residues in the CDR3. CDR3 sequence reads: CASCQGHYTQYF. As DNA, the CDR3 is TGTGCCAGCTGCCAAGGACATTACACGCAGTATTTT.

A note on this clonotype: Lacking the conserved final phenylalanine or tryptophan, this CDR3 likely reflects a read error. The DNA is omitted, as the CDR3 cannot be located on it reliably, and the CDR3 follows TCRdb's listing. The rearrangement joins TRBV4-1 to TRBJ2-5; the table's D call, TRBD1, has no DNA check behind it. Germline lookup yields CDR1 MGHRA and CDR2 YSYEKL. The CDR3 is 12 residues long, ends included. Here the CDR3 reads CASSPDRVTQCI.

As regards this clonotype: A much larger clone is a single base away; this may be a read error. The chain uses TRBV20-1 and TRBJ1-5; D uncertain. This CDR3 is 14 amino acids long. Germline CDR1 and CDR2: DFQATT and SNEGSKA (reference sequence). The DNA for the CDR3 is TGCAGTGCTGGTCCTGTCGCTTTGGATCAGGCCCAGCATTTT. It translates to CSAGPVALDQAQHF.

CDR3 bases: TGCAGCGTTAATAACAGTGAGGGCTCTGGAAACACCATATATTTT. It specifies CSVNNSEGSGNTIYF. The chain joins TRBV29-1 to TRBJ1-3, with D hard to call. V shed 5 bases and J shed 0 bases, with 14 bases lying between them. The CDR3 runs to 15 residues. Per germline, CDR1 SQVTM and CDR2 ANQGSEA.

Details on this clonotype: The junction does not match germline at one end; this may be a read error. The chain recombines TRBV4-1 with TRBJ2-7; tentatively, D is TRBD1 or TRBD2 (5 bases each). CDR1 is MGHRA, CDR2 YSYEKL, per germline. CDR3 size: 17 residues. The CDR3 loop is CASSRAMMGTDSHEQYF. The CDR3 DNA follows: TGCGCCAGCAGCCGAGCCATGATGGGGACGGACTCCCACGAGCAGTACTTC.

About this clonotype: Since the CDR3 does not end with the conserved phenylalanine or tryptophan, this likely comes from a read error. The V and J genes are TRBV12-3 or TRBV12-4 and TRBJ2-5, with D perhaps matching TRBD2 (5 bases). This CDR3 contains 14 residues. CDR3 loop: CATTLIDGEEIQYL. The CDR3 DNA follows: TGTGCCACCACTTTAATAGACGGGGAAGAGATCCAGTACTTA.

The chain couples TRBV5-4 to TRBJ2-5, with D tentatively TRBD2 (5 bases). V was shortened by 3 bases and J by 2 bases, with 20 bases between the two germline ends. CDR1 and CDR2 from the germline V gene are SGHNT and YYREEE (reference sequence). The CDR3 totals 17 residues. The CDR3 bases are TGTGCCAGCAGCTGTGCCGCGCGAAACGGGATGCAAGAGACCCAGTACTTC. Translated: CASSCAARNGMQETQYF.

Comment on this clonotype: Because the CDR3 is missing its conserved closing phenylalanine or tryptophan, this is likely a read error. Because the CDR3's place on the DNA is in doubt, the DNA is left out and the CDR3 is given as listed by TCRdb. V is TRBV29-1 and J is TRBJ2-5; TRBD1 is taken as the D call from the table, unchecked against the DNA. Germline assignment: CDR1 SQVTM and CDR2 ANQGSEA. 15 amino acids form the CDR3, both terminal residues included. This CDR3 reads CSVVNGGEFGETHYS.

A note on this clonotype: This could be a read error, since a much larger clone is one nucleotide away. This rearrangement joins TRBV28 to TRBJ2-7, with D hard to call. The germline V gene has CDR1 MDHEN and CDR2 SYDVKM. There are 16 residues in the CDR3. V was shortened by 4 bases and J by 0 bases, with 16 bases between the two germline ends. CDR3 bases: TGTGCCAGCAGTTATGCGATTTCCCGAAGCTCCTACGAGCAGTACTTC. Its translation is CASSYAISRSSYEQYF.

Details on this clonotype: The junction shows a germline mismatch at one end, possibly a read error. The chain is built from TRBV30 and TRBJ2-2; D may be TRBD1 or TRBD2 (5 bases each). Germline values: CDR1 GTSNPN, CDR2 SVGIG (reference sequence). The CDR3 totals 14 residues. The DNA of the CDR3 is TGTGCCTGGAGTATGGGGACCAACACCGGGGAGCTGGTTTTT. This translates into CAWSMGTNTGELVF.

Many counts were recorded for this clonotype. The chain is built from TRBV6-1 and TRBJ1-2; D may be TRBD1 (6 bases). Germline V gives CDR1 MNHNS, CDR2 SASEGT. The CDR3 runs 13 residues. With 6 bases removed from V and 2 bases from J, the gap between germline ends came to 10 bases. CDR3 sequence (DNA): TGTGCCAGCAGGGACGGGACAAACTATGGCTACACCTTC. This encodes CASRDGTNYGYTF.

A word on this clonotype: A single base separates this from a much larger clone, so it may be a read error. V usage is TRBV20-1 and J usage is TRBJ1-1; D is undetermined. Germline-derived CDR1 and CDR2 are DFQATT and SNEGSKA (reference sequence). V lost 1 base, J lost 7 bases, and 13 bases lay in between. The CDR3 contains 13 residues. CDR3 in DNA: TGCAGTGCTAGAGGCCCGGGGAAACTTGAAGCTTTCTTT. It encodes CSARGPGKLEAFF.

As to this clonotype: A read error is possible here, since a much larger clone lies one base away. Since the CDR3 does not end with the conserved phenylalanine or tryptophan, this likely comes from a read error. This chain links TRBV16 with TRBJ2-1; D gene unclear. Per germline, CDR1 KGHSY and CDR2 FQNENV. Trimming removed 3 bases from V and 0 bases from J, with 9 bases in between. The CDR3 is 15 residues long. CDR3 amino acids: CASSQARYSYNEQFS. As DNA, the CDR3 is TGTGCCAGCAGCCAGGCTCGTTACTCCTACAATGAGCAGTTCTCC.

The chain has TRBV5-6 and TRBJ2-7; D is ambiguous. Germline V gene lookup returns CDR1 SGHDT and CDR2 YYEEEE. The CDR3 has 13 residues. CDR3 residues: CASCRAPNHEQYV. DNA for the CDR3: TGTGCCAGCTGCCGGGCCCCTAATCACGAACAGTACGTC.